One sample yielded the 8 T cell receptor beta chains listed below, sequenced in a study of cytomegalovirus exposure and HLA in healthy donors. With 60 Vbeta and 13 Jbeta primers, the PCR was carried out. Libraries were prepared by immunoSEQ multiplex PCR; TCRdb keeps only in-frame clonotypes and omits some of them. The sample consists of around 200,000 clones, about two thirds of them appearing once. The sample consisted of PBMCs. The receptors here all came from a man aged 40-49 years in good health and CMV-seropositive.

The rearrangement joins TRBV29-1 to TRBJ1-2; TRBD1 agrees at 7 bases. This CDR3 spans 12 amino acids. The ends lost 6 bases at V and 10 bases at J; junction bases unmatched: 11. Germline CDR1 SQVTM, CDR2 ANQGSEA. The CDR3 loop reads CSVLQGEGFYTF. The CDR3 region has the DNA TGCAGCGTGCTGCAGGGGGAAGGGTTCTACACCTTC.

The chain combines TRBV6-6 with TRBJ2-1, with 8 bases identical to TRBD1. Germline assignment: CDR1 MNHNY and CDR2 SVGAGI (reference sequence). CDR3 length: 15 residues. Trimming at V came to 5 bases and at J to 10 bases, leaving 13 bases not matched to a gene. The CDR3 DNA sequence: TGTGCCAGCAGTGACCCCCAGGGGGCGCGATCCGAGCAGTTCTTC. Encoded protein: CASSDPQGARSEQFF.

The chain carries TRBV5-1 and TRBJ1-6, with TRBD1 matching over 8 bases. V was pared by 4 bases and J by 7 bases, with 4 bases of the junction left unmatched. In germline, CDR1 is SGHRS, CDR2 YFSETQ. The CDR3 loop spans 14 amino acids. For the CDR3, the DNA is TGCGCCAGCAGCCAGACAGGGGACAATTCACCCCTCCACTTT. Translated: CASSQTGDNSPLHF.

This clone showed up just a few times. The V gene is TRBV4-1, the J gene TRBJ2-3; TRBD2 might be the D (6 bases). This CDR3 has 20 residues. V lost 1 base and J 5 bases, leaving 28 bases between the germline ends. CDR1 is MGHRA, CDR2 YSYEKL, per germline. The CDR3 DNA sequence: TGCGCCAGCAGCCAAGGATTTAACAACGGGCGGGGAGCCGGTAGAGATACGCAGTATTTT. Encoded protein: CASSQGFNNGRGAGRDTQYF.

The V gene is TRBV6-5, the J gene TRBJ2-7; a weak D match, TRBD1 (7 bases). The V gene's germline CDR1 is MNHEY and CDR2 SVGAGI. This CDR3 contains 13 residues. Trimming pared 5 bases from V and 2 bases from J, leaving 10 bases between. CDR3 loop: CASSAGQPYEQYF. CDR3 nucleotides: TGTGCCAGCAGTGCGGGACAGCCCTACGAGCAGTACTTC.

V and J are TRBV7-9 and TRBJ2-2; the D gene is possibly TRBD1 (5 bases). The germline V gene encodes CDR1 SEHNR and CDR2 FQNEAQ (reference sequence). This CDR3 contains 14 residues. The V gene lost 8 bases and the J gene lost 0 bases, with 10 bases spanning the gap. DNA of the CDR3: TGTGCCAGCCCCGGACACCCGAACACCGGGGAGCTGTTTTTT. This translates into CASPGHPNTGELFF. Variable domain in full (rest from reference TRBV7-9 and TRBJ2-2): DTGVSQNPRHKITKRGQNVTFRCDPISEHNRLYWYRQTLGQGPEFLTYFQNEAQLEKSRLLSDRFSAERPKGSFSTLEIQRTEQGDSAMYLCASPGHPNTGELFFGEGSRLTVL.

This chain uses TRBV29-1 with TRBJ2-7; 9 nucleotides align to TRBD1. Unmatched junction bases numbered 10, after V lost 3 bases and J lost 13 bases. CDR3 length equals 12 residues. Germline V gene data show CDR1 as SQVTM and CDR2 as ANQGSEA. In nucleotides, the CDR3 is TGCAGCGTTGACGGCGAATGGGACAGGGAATACTTC. Residues: CSVDGEWDREYF.

This chain links TRBV6-1 with TRBJ2-2; D is possibly TRBD1 (5 bases). The CDR3 length is 15 residues. The germline V gene encodes CDR1 MNHNS and CDR2 SASEGT. The V end lost 5 bases, the J end lost 1 base, and 11 bases lay between the germline ends. CDR3 DNA sequence: TGTGCCAGCAGTAGGACAATTAGGAACACCGGGGAGCTGTTTTTT. It translates to CASSRTIRNTGELFF.